The entry below describes one TCR beta chain. Germline-derived CDR1 and CDR2 are SGHKS and YYEKEE (reference sequence). The CDR3 is 14 residues long. Trimming shortened V by 2 bases and J by 3 bases, and 11 bases separated the two germline ends. This entry comes from a study of T cells after somatic rescue of genetic block. Measured with immunoSEQ multiplex PCR; TCRdb has only the in-frame clones, and not every one. The sample holds 11,000 to 15,000 clones; about 65% are singletons and the top ten take around 20%. This clonotype was obtained from a boy aged 5 to 17. Sequencing input: peripheral blood mononuclear cells (PBMCs). This chain uses TRBV5-5 with TRBJ2-5, with D perhaps given as TRBD1 or TRBD2 (5 bases each). CDR3 in amino acids: CASSLLGVKETQYF. CDR3 DNA sequence: TGTGCCAGCAGCTTACTAGGGGTAAAAGAGACCCAGTACTTC. Drawing the rest from reference TRBV5-5 and TRBJ2-5, the complete variable domain is DAGVTQSPTHLIKTRGQQVTLRCSPISGHKSVSWYQQVLGQGPQFIFQYYEKEERGRGNFPDRFSARQFPNYSSELNVNALLLGDSALYLCASSLLGVKETQYFGPGTRLLVL.